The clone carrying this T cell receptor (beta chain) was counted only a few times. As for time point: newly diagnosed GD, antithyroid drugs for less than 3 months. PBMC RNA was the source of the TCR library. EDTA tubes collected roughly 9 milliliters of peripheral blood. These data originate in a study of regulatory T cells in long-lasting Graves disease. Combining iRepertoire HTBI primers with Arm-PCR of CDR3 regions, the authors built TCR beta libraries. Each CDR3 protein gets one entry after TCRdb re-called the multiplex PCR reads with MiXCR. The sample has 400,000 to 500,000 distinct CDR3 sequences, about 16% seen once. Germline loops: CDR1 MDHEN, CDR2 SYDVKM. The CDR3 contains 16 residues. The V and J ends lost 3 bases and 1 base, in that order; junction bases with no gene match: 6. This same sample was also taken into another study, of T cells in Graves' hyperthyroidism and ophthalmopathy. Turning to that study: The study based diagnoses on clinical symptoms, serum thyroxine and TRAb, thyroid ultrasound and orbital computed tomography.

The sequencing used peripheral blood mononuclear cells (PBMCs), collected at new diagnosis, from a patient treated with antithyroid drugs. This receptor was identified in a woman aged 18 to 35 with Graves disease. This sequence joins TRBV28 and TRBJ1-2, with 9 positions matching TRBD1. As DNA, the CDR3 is TGTGCCAGCAGTTTGGGGGGACAGGGTTATAACTATGGCTACACCTTC. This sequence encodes CASSLGGQGYNYGYTF.